The next 29 T cell receptor beta chains were all read from a single sample in a study of blood T cell repertoires in COVID-19. Sequencing was performed with immunoSEQ multiplex PCR; in TCRdb, only in-frame clones are kept and a portion is missing. The sample has about 260,000 clones, approximately 89% seen once. Sequenced: PBMCs or T cells enriched from blood (not recorded which). The receptors originated from a woman aged 40 to 49 who had been exposed to COVID-19.

CDR3 sequence: CASSLSSGYTF. For the CDR3, the DNA is TGTGCCAGCAGTTTAAGCTCTGGCTACACCTTC. The chain employs TRBV28 and TRBJ1-2; D gene ambiguous. The CDR3 is made up of 11 amino acids. CDR1 is MDHEN, CDR2 SYDVKM, per germline. The V gene lost 2 bases and the J gene lost 7 bases, with 5 bases spanning the gap.

The rearrangement joins TRBV28 to TRBJ1-4; TRBD1 matches at 8 bases. The CDR3 is 15 residues long. J gave up 7 bases and V 8 bases, and 12 bases lay outside the gene matches. Germline loops: CDR1 MDHEN, CDR2 SYDVKM. CDR3 nucleotide sequence: TGTGCCAGCCTGGAGGCAGGGGGCGGTGGTGAAAAACTGTTTTTT. This encodes CASLEAGGGGEKLFF.

This clone was picked up many times. The chain employs TRBV5-4 and TRBJ2-7; TRBD2 agrees at 9 bases. Germline lookup yields CDR1 SGHNT and CDR2 YYREEE (reference sequence). V dropped 1 base and J dropped 6; count of bases not matched to a gene: 2. The CDR3 spans 13 residues. As DNA, the CDR3 is TGTGCCAGCAGCTTGCGTAGCGGGGGCGAGCAGTACTTC. Translating it yields CASSLRSGGEQYF.

This chain links TRBV7-9 with TRBJ2-1; unclear D gene. Per the germline V gene, CDR1 is SEHNR and CDR2 is FQNEAQ (reference sequence). Deletions cut 6 bases from V and 6 bases from J, with 9 bases between. CDR3 size: 12 residues. CDR3 DNA sequence: TGTGCCAGCAGTTCCTGGGCCAATGAGCAGTTCTTC. It yields the protein CASSSWANEQFF.

V usage is TRBV19 and J usage is TRBJ1-2; 7 bases agree with TRBD1. CDR3 length: 14 amino acids. Germline V CDR1 and CDR2: LNHDA, SQIVND (reference sequence). V lost 5 bases, J lost 0 bases, and 3 bases stayed unmatched. DNA of the CDR3: TGTGCCAGTAGTCCAGGGACAGCTAACTATGGCTACACCTTC. It codes for CASSPGTANYGYTF.

The chain employs TRBV7-3 and TRBJ2-6; D possibly corresponds to TRBD1 (5 bases). Trimming pared 5 bases from V and 0 bases from J, leaving 11 bases between. CDR1 and CDR2 (germline): SGHTA, FQGTGA. This CDR3 is built from 16 residues. CDR3 sequence reads: CASSVTVFSGANVLTF. In DNA form, the CDR3 reads TGTGCCAGCAGCGTGACAGTTTTCTCTGGGGCCAACGTCCTGACTTTC.

The genes are TRBV4-3 and TRBJ2-1; TRBD2 agrees at 8 bases. The CDR3 has 18 residues. The ends lost 0 bases at V and 3 bases at J; junction bases unmatched: 10. The germline gives CDR1 LGHNA, CDR2 YSLEER. The CDR3 is CASSQDPTLAEIYNEQFF. CDR3 DNA: TGCGCCAGCAGCCAAGATCCCACACTAGCGGAAATCTACAATGAGCAGTTCTTC.

This chain connects TRBV5-4 to TRBJ2-3; 9 bases map to TRBD2. V lost 3 bases, J lost 3 bases, and 8 bases stayed unmatched. Per germline, CDR1 SGHNT and CDR2 YYREEE (reference sequence). The CDR3 runs to 16 residues. The CDR3 DNA sequence: TGTGCCAGCAGCTCCAACAGCGGGAGGAGGACAGATACGCAGTATTTT. It codes for CASSSNSGRRTDTQYF.

DNA of the CDR3: TGTGCCACCCGGGACAGCAAAGAGACCCAGTACTTC. It translates to CATRDSKETQYF. This chain connects TRBV15 to TRBJ2-5; 7 bases are shared with TRBD1. The ends lost 8 bases at V and 3 bases at J; junction bases unmatched: 3. Per germline, CDR1 LNHNV and CDR2 YYDKDF (reference sequence). The CDR3 runs to 12 residues.

The chain joins TRBV4-2 to TRBJ2-2; 7 bases are shared with TRBD2. The CDR3 runs 16 residues. Trimming removed 0 bases from V and 4 bases from J; junction bases left unmatched: 5. Germline V CDR1 and CDR2: LGHNA, YNFKEQ. The CDR3 coding sequence is TGTGCCAGCAGCCAAGACGCGGGAGTCCCCACCGGGGAGCTGTTTTTT. As protein: CASSQDAGVPTGELFF.

The chain has TRBV10-3 and TRBJ1-2; TRBD1 is a possible D gene (5 bases). The CDR3 runs 13 residues. Germline lookup yields CDR1 ENHRY and CDR2 SYGVKD. V lost 9 bases to trimming and J lost 3 bases, with 14 bases between them. CDR3 sequence: CAIGGTGYYGYTF. CDR3 coding DNA: TGTGCCATTGGGGGGACCGGGTACTATGGCTACACCTTC.

This clone showed up just once. V is TRBV4-3 and J is TRBJ2-7, with TRBD2 matching 9 bases. Germline values: CDR1 LGHNA, CDR2 YSLEER. J lost 7 bases, V lost 1 base, and 5 bases had no gene match. This CDR3 contains 14 residues. The CDR3 DNA is TGCGCCAGCAGCCAAGGCACTCTAGCGGGGGAGCAGTACTTC. The encoded protein is CASSQGTLAGEQYF.

Notes on this clone: The same CDR3 is also encoded by other DNA sequences in this sample. CDR3 amino acids: CASSYRTGGSPLHF. Written as DNA, the CDR3 is TGTGCCAGCAGTTATCGCACAGGGGGATCACCCCTCCACTTT. The chain uses TRBV6-5 and TRBJ1-6, with TRBD1 identical over 8 bases. J was trimmed by 10 bases and V by 3 bases; bases with no gene match: 5. Looked up from germline, CDR1 is MNHEY and CDR2 is SVGAGI. The CDR3 covers 14 residues.

The chain couples TRBV5-4 to TRBJ2-5; D is uncertain. The length of the CDR3 is 15 residues. Germline assignment: CDR1 SGHNT and CDR2 YYREEE (reference sequence). Between the trimmed V and J ends, which lost 3 bases and 3 bases, there was a span of 15 bases. CDR3 amino acids: CASSSNETPEETQYF. CDR3 nucleotides: TGTGCCAGCAGCTCCAATGAAACGCCGGAAGAGACCCAGTACTTC.

This chain uses TRBV9 with TRBJ2-7; 7 bases fit TRBD2. Germline assignment: CDR1 SGDLS and CDR2 YYNGEE. V shed 2 bases and J 6 bases; nucleotides not matched to a gene: 5. The CDR3 consists of 13 residues. CDR3 nucleotides: TGTGCCAGCAGCGTCGGGGGGAGATCCGAGCAGTACTTC. It is translated as CASSVGGRSEQYF.

The rearrangement joins TRBV28 to TRBJ1-2; TRBD1 agrees at 8 bases. The V and J ends lost 5 bases and 3 bases, in that order; junction bases with no gene match: 11. Germline loops: CDR1 MDHEN, CDR2 SYDVKM. The CDR3 contains 16 residues. CDR3 nucleotides: TGTGCCAGCAGTCCGACAGGGGCGACAGGCTACTATGGCTACACCTTC. Translating it yields CASSPTGATGYYGYTF.

J is TRBJ1-4 and V is TRBV24-1; unclear D gene. The CDR3 consists of 15 residues. V was clipped by 7 bases and J by 4 bases, with 15 bases between them. CDR1 and CDR2 (germline): KGHDR, SFDVKD. The CDR3 here is CATRSEVGLNEKLFF. The DNA for the CDR3 is TGTGCCACCAGGTCGGAGGTCGGGCTTAATGAAAAACTGTTTTTT.

This chain links TRBV25-1 with TRBJ2-3, with TRBD2 as a possible D gene (6 bases). This CDR3 is 16 amino acids long. Germline lookup yields CDR1 MGHDK and CDR2 SYGVNS. Trimming left V 1 base short and J 4 bases short, with 15 bases between. CDR3 amino acids: CASSESKDPGADTQYF. CDR3 nucleotides: TGTGCCAGCAGTGAATCTAAGGACCCGGGGGCAGATACGCAGTATTTT.

A word on this clone: Other DNA sequences of this sample code for an identical CDR3. This chain links TRBV6-5 with TRBJ1-2; D may be TRBD1 (5 bases). Germline CDR1 MNHEY, CDR2 SVGAGI. V lost 2 bases to trimming and J lost 8 bases, with 9 bases between them. This CDR3 contains 12 residues. This chain's CDR3 is CASSYRGGGYTF. DNA for the CDR3: TGTGCCAGCAGTTACAGGGGAGGCGGCTACACCTTC.

The chain uses TRBV18 and TRBJ2-1; TRBD1 matches 9 bases. This CDR3 contains 18 residues. The J segment lost 4 bases and the V segment lost 1 base, leaving 11 bases of the junction unmatched. Germline CDR1 is KGHSH and CDR2 is LQKENI. CDR3 sequence (DNA): TGTGCCAGCTCACCACTAACACAGGGGGCAGGGGTATACAATGAGCAGTTCTTC. Translated, it gives CASSPLTQGAGVYNEQFF.

As DNA, the CDR3 is TGCGCCAGCAGCACAGGGGGGTACGAGCAGTACTTC. Translation gives CASSTGGYEQYF. This chain connects TRBV5-1 to TRBJ2-7; 8 nucleotides align to TRBD1. The J segment lost 4 bases and the V segment lost 4 bases, leaving 1 base of the junction unmatched. This CDR3 spans 12 amino acids. Germline V lookup: CDR1 SGHRS, CDR2 YFSETQ.

V and J are TRBV5-4 and TRBJ2-5, with D tentatively TRBD2 (6 bases). The germline CDR1 and CDR2 sequences are SGHNT and YYREEE (reference sequence). V was clipped by 2 bases and J by 10 bases, with 9 bases between them. The length of the CDR3 is 11 residues. The DNA of the CDR3 is TGTGCCAGCAGCTTTGGAGGGAGCCAGTACTTC. Its translation: CASSFGGSQYF. Full variable domain (rest looked up from reference TRBV5-4 and TRBJ2-5): ETGVTQSPTHLIKTRGQQVTLRCSSQSGHNTVSWYQQALGQGPQFIFQYYREEENGRGNFPPRFSGLQFPNYSSELNVNALELDDSALYLCASSFGGSQYFGPGTRLLVL.

This sequence joins TRBV12-3 or TRBV12-4 and TRBJ1-2, with D perhaps TRBD1 (5 bases). The CDR3 has 12 residues. V dropped 5 bases and J dropped 7 bases, with 11 bases sitting between them. The CDR3 loop is CASSKQVFGYTF. The CDR3 bases are TGTGCCAGCAGTAAACAGGTGTTTGGCTACACCTTC.

The rearrangement joins TRBV30 to TRBJ1-1, with 9 bases matching TRBD1. This CDR3 spans 11 amino acids. Per the germline V gene, CDR1 is GTSNPN and CDR2 is SVGIG (reference sequence). J was trimmed by 11 bases and V by 3 bases; bases with no gene match: 4. The CDR3 spells CAWSQQGAAFF. CDR3 in DNA: TGTGCCTGGAGCCAACAGGGGGCGGCTTTCTTT.

V usage is TRBV5-6 and J usage is TRBJ2-3; 12 bases are a match to TRBD2. From germline, CDR1 is SGHDT and CDR2 YYEEEE. J was trimmed by 2 bases and V by 5 bases; bases with no gene match: 12. The CDR3 sequence is 18 residues long. The CDR3 is CASRGFSTSGGFTDTQYF. The CDR3 coding sequence is TGTGCCAGCAGAGGTTTTAGCACTAGCGGGGGGTTCACAGATACGCAGTATTTT.

This clone has just one count. The V call is TRBV5-4, the J call TRBJ2-1; perhaps TRBD1 as D (7 bases). With 3 bases removed from V and 5 bases from J, the gap between germline ends came to 15 bases. From germline, CDR1 is SGHNT and CDR2 YYREEE (reference sequence). This CDR3 is 15 amino acids long. Here the CDR3 reads CASSSRGDRHNEQFF. The CDR3 bases are TGTGCCAGCAGCTCGAGGGGGGACAGACACAATGAGCAGTTCTTC.

V usage is TRBV9 and J usage is TRBJ1-1, with D possibly being TRBD1 (6 bases). This CDR3 has 14 amino acids. Germline CDR1 and CDR2: SGDLS and YYNGEE. V was trimmed by 0 bases and J by 2 bases, leaving 8 bases between them. In DNA form, the CDR3 reads TGTGCCAGCAGCGTAGCAGGGGCAAACACTGAAGCTTTCTTT. This codes for CASSVAGANTEAFF. Drawing the rest from reference TRBV9 and TRBJ1-1, the complete variable domain is DSGVTQTPKHLITATGQRVTLRCSPRSGDLSVYWYQQSLDQGLQFLIQYYNGEERAKGNILERFSAQQFPDLHSELNLSSLELGDSALYFCASSVAGANTEAFFGQGTRLTVV.

To note about this clone: The junction departs from germline at one end; a sequencing error may be responsible. The chain couples TRBV5-1 to TRBJ1-1, with D tentatively TRBD1 (5 bases). CDR3 length equals 15 residues. The germline V gene encodes CDR1 SGHRS and CDR2 YFSETQ. The CDR3 loop is CASSLEEGTYTEAFF. In nucleotides, the CDR3 is TGTGCCAGCAGCTTGGAGGAGGGGACCTACACTGAAGCTTTCTTT.

This chain links TRBV7-2 with TRBJ2-3; the D gene is possibly TRBD2 (7 bases). Trimming took off 5 bases at V and 2 bases at J, with 17 bases between the two ends. Germline V CDR1 and CDR2: SGHTA, FQGNSA. The CDR3 has 16 amino acids. CDR3 amino acids: CASSKGGAGFTDTQYF. The CDR3 DNA reads TGTGCCAGCAGCAAGGGGGGAGCGGGGTTCACAGATACGCAGTATTTT.